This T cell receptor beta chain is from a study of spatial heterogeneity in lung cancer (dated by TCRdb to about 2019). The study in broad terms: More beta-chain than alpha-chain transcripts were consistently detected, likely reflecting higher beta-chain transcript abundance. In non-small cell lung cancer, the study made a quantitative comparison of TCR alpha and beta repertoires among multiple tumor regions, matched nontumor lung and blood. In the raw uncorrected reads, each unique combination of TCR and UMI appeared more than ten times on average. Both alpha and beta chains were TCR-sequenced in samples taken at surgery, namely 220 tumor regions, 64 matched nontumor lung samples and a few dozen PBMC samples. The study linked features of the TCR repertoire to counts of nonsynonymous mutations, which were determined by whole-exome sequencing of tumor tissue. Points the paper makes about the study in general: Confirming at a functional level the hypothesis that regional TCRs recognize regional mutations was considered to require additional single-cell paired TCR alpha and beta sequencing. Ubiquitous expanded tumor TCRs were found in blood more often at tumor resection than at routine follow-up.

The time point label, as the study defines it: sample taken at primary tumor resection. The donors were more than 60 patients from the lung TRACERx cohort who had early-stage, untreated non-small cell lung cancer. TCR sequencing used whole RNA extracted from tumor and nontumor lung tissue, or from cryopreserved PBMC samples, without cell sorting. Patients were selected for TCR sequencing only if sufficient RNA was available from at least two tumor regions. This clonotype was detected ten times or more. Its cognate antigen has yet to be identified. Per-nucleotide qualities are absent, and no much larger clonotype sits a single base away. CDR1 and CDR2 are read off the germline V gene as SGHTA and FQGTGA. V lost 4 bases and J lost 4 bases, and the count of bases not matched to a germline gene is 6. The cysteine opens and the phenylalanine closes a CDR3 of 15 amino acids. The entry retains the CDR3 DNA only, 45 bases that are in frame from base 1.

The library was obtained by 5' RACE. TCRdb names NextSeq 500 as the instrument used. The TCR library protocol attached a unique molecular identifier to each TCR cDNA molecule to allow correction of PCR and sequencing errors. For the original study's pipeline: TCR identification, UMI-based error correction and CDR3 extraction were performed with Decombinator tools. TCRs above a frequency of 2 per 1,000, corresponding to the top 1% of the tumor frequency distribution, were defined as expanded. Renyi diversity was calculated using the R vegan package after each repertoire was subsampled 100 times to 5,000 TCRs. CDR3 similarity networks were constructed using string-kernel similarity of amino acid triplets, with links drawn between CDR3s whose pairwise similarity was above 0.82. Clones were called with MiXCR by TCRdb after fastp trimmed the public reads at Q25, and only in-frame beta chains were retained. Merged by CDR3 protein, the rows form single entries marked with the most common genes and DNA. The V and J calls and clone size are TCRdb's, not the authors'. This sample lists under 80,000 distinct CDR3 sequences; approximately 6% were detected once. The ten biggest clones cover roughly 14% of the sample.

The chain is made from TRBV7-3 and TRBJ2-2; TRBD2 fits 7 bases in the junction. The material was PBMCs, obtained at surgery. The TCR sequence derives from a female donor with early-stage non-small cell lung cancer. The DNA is TGTGCCAGCAGCTCTACGCCGGGGGGCACCGGGGAGCTGTTTTTT. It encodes CASSSTPGGTGELFF.